The 9 T cell receptor beta chains below come from one sample, sequenced in a study of blood T cell repertoires in COVID-19. The protocol was immunoSEQ multiplex PCR, while the TCRdb copy is restricted to in-frame clones and leaves out a portion. The sample has 190,000 or so clones; 70% to 90% are singletons. Sequencing was carried out using PBMCs or T cells enriched from blood (not recorded which). The origin of the receptors is a man aged 25-45 years who had recovered from COVID-19.

This chain's CDR3 is CASSLGVAGGLQETQYF. In DNA, the CDR3 is TGTGCCAGCAGCTTAGGGGTAGCGGGGGGCCTTCAAGAGACCCAGTACTTC. This sequence joins TRBV11-3 and TRBJ2-5; 10 nucleotides align to TRBD2. V shed 1 base and J 2 bases; nucleotides not matched to a gene: 7. The germline V gene has CDR1 SGHNT and CDR2 YENEEA. This CDR3 has 17 amino acids.

This clone showed up just a few times. The CDR3: CASSLTPGLTYEQYF. CDR3 bases: TGTGCCAGCAGCTTAACTCCAGGACTGACCTACGAGCAGTACTTC. The V gene is TRBV7-6, the J gene TRBJ2-7, with a tentative D call TRBD2 (5 bases). Per germline, CDR1 SGHVS and CDR2 FNYEAQ. CDR3 length: 15 residues. Between the trimmed V and J ends, which lost 2 bases and 2 bases, there was a span of 13 bases. Full variable domain (outside the CDR3, taken from reference TRBV7-6 and TRBJ2-7): GAGVSQSPRYKVTKRGQDVALRCDPISGHVSLYWYRQALGQGPEFLTYFNYEAQQDKSGLPNDRFSAERPEGSISTLTIQRTEQRDSAMYRCASSLTPGLTYEQYFGPGTRLTVT.

This sequence joins TRBV7-8 and TRBJ2-3; 9 nucleotides align to TRBD1. Trimming took 6 bases from V and 7 from J; bases not matched to a gene: 11. CDR1 and CDR2 (germline): SGHVS, FQNEAQ. The CDR3 totals 15 residues. The CDR3 sequence: CASRAGTGHKNTQYF. The CDR3 bases are TGTGCCAGCAGGGCCGGGACAGGGCATAAAAATACGCAGTATTTT.

The chain joins TRBV7-9 to TRBJ2-3; 8 bases map to TRBD1. Unmatched junction bases numbered 5, after V lost 2 bases and J lost 4 bases. This CDR3 region has 15 residues. CDR1 and CDR2 (germline): SEHNR, FQNEAQ (reference sequence). The CDR3 DNA sequence: TGTGCCAGCAGCTTACCCCCAGGGGGCGCAGATACGCAGTATTTT. Translating gives CASSLPPGGADTQYF.

There are a few counts of this clone. The same CDR3 also results from other DNA sequences found in this sample. The CDR3 sequence is CASSKGLAGGQETQYF. The CDR3 DNA is TGTGCCAGCAGCAAGGGGCTAGCGGGGGGCCAAGAGACCCAGTACTTC. The J gene is TRBJ2-5, the V gene TRBV13; 11 bases map to TRBD2. Germline CDR1 reads PRHDT; CDR2 reads FYEKMQ (reference sequence). The CDR3 loop spans 16 amino acids. Trimming at V came to 5 bases and at J to 1 base, leaving 6 bases not matched to a gene. The full variable domain, in which reference TRBV13 and TRBJ2-5 provide the parts outside the CDR3, is AAGVIQSPRHLIKEKRETATLKCYPIPRHDTVYWYQQGPGQDPQFLISFYEKMQSDKGSIPDRFSAQQFSDYHSELNMSSLELGDSALYFCASSKGLAGGQETQYFGPGTRLLVL.

CDR3 in DNA: TGCGCCAGCAGCTTGGTTACTAACAATGAGCAGTTCTTC. Its translation: CASSLVTNNEQFF. The chain is built from TRBV5-1 and TRBJ2-1; D unclear. Trimming took 0 bases from V and 5 from J, leaving 6 bases between them. This CDR3 region has 13 residues. Germline V gene lookup returns CDR1 SGHRS and CDR2 YFSETQ.

This clone showed up just a few times. V gene TRBV30 combines with J gene TRBJ1-1; 7 bases match TRBD1. The CDR3 contains 14 residues. Germline V gene data show CDR1 as GTSNPN and CDR2 as SVGIG (reference sequence). The junction had 9 bases not matched to a gene; V was cut back by 4 bases and J by 4 bases. CDR3 nucleotide sequence: TGTGCCTGGAATCAGGACAGGCGGGGCACTGAAGCTTTCTTT. Its protein product is CAWNQDRRGTEAFF.

The chain links TRBV5-1 to TRBJ1-5, with TRBD1 matching over 8 bases. The CDR3 covers 15 residues. The germline V gene has CDR1 SGHRS and CDR2 YFSETQ. The V gene end was trimmed by 4 bases and the J gene end by 10 bases; junction bases not matched to a gene: 13. In DNA, the CDR3 is TGCGCCAGCAGCCGCGATACCGGGACAGGACACCCCCAGCATTTT. Protein: CASSRDTGTGHPQHF.

This clone was seen a single time. V is TRBV6-5 and J is TRBJ2-1; possibly TRBD1 for D (7 bases). Germline assignment: CDR1 MNHEY and CDR2 SVGAGI. Trimming cost V 5 bases and J 1 base, with 12 bases left between them. The CDR3 contains 15 residues. CDR3 bases: TGTGCCAGCAGTCCGACAGGGACTTCCTACAATGAGCAGTTCTTC. It encodes CASSPTGTSYNEQFF.